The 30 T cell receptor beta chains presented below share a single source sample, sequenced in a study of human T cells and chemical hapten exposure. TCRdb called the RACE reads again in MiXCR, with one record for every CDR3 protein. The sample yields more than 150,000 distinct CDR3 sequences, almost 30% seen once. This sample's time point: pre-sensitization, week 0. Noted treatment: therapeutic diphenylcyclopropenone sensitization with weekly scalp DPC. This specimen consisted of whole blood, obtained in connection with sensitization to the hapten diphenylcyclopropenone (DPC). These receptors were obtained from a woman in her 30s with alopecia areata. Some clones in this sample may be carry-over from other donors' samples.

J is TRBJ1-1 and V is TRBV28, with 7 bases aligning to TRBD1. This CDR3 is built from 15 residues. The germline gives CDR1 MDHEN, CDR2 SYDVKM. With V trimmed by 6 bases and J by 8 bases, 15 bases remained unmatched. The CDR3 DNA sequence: TGTGCCAGCAGGCCAGACAGGGTTGGAGCGCTGGAAGCTTTCTTT. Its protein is CASRPDRVGALEAFF.

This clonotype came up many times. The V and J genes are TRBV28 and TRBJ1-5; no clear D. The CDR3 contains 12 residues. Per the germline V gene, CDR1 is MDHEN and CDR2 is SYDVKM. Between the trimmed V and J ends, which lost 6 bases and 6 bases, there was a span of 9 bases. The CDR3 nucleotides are TGTGCCAGCAGCCCAGGAGGTCAGCCCCAGCATTTT. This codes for CASSPGGQPQHF.

The CDR3 region is CASSQSLGRTGDTEAFF. CDR3 DNA sequence: TGTGCCAGCAGCCAATCATTAGGGCGTACAGGGGATACTGAAGCTTTCTTT. This chain connects TRBV4-2 to TRBJ1-1; the match to TRBD1 covers 7 bases. CDR1 is LGHNA, CDR2 YNFKEQ, per germline. The CDR3 totals 17 residues. Trimming took 2 bases from V and 5 from J; bases not matched to a gene: 14.

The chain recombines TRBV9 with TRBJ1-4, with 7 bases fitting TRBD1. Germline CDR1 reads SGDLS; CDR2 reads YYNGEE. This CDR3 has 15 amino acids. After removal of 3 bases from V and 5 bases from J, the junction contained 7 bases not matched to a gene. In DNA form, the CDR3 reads TGTGCCAGCAGCGCGTTGGGACAGTTCAATGAAAAACTGTTTTTT. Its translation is CASSALGQFNEKLFF.

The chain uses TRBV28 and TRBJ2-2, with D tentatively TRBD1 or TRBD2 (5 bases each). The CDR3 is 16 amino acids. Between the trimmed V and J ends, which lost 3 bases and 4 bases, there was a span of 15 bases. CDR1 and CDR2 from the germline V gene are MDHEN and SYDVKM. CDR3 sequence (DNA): TGTGCCAGCAGTTTCGGTCTGGGGACGGTCACCGGGGAGCTGTTTTTT. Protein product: CASSFGLGTVTGELFF.

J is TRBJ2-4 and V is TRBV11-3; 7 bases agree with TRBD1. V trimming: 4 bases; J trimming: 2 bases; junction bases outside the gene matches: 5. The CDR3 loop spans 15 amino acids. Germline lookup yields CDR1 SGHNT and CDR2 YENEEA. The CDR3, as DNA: TGTGCCAGCAGCTCCGGACAGGCCTCCAAAAACATTCAGTACTTC. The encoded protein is CASSSGQASKNIQYF.

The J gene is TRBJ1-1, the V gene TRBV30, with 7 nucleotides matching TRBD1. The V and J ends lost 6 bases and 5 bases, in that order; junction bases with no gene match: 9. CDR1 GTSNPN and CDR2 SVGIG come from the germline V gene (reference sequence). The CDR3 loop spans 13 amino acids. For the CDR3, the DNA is TGTGCCTGCATCAGAGGGGGCTATACTGAAGCTTTCTTT. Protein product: CACIRGGYTEAFF.

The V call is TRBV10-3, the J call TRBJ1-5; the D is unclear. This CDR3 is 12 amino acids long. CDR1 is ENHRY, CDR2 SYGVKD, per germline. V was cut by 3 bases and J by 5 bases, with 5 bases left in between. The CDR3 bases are TGTGCCATCAGTGATCAGGATCAGCCCCAGCATTTT. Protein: CAISDQDQPQHF.

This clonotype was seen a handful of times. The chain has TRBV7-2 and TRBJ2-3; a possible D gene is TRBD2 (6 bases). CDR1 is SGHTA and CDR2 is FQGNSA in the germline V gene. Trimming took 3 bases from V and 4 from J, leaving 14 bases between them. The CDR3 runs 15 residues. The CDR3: CASSFSVGLADTQYF. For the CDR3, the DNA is TGTGCCAGCAGCTTCTCCGTGGGACTGGCAGATACGCAGTATTTT. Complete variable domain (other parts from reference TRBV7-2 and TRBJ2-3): GAGVSQSPSNKVTEKGKDVELRCDPISGHTALYWYRQSLGQGLEFLIYFQGNSAPDKSGLPSDRFSAERTGGSVSTLTIQRTQQEDSAVYLCASSFSVGLADTQYFGPGTRLTVL.

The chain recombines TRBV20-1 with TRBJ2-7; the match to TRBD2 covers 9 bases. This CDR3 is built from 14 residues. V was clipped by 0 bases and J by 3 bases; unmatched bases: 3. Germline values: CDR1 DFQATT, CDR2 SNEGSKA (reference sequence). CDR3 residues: CSARDDSGSYEQYF. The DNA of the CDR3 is TGCAGTGCTAGAGATGATAGCGGGAGCTACGAGCAGTACTTC.

The CDR3 loop is CASSFIGVTPNTGELFF. The DNA for the CDR3 is TGTGCCAGCAGTTTTATCGGCGTAACCCCGAACACCGGGGAGCTGTTTTTT. The J gene is TRBJ2-2, the V gene TRBV28; D is ambiguous. The CDR3 is 17 residues long. The V gene's germline CDR1 is MDHEN and CDR2 SYDVKM. V was cut by 3 bases and J by 0 bases, with 14 bases left in between.

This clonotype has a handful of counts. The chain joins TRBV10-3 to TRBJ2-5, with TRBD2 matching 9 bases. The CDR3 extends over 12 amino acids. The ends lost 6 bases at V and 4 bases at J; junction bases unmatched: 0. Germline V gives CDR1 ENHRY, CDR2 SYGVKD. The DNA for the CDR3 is TGTGCCATCAGGCGGGAGGGAGAGACCCAGTACTTC. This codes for CAIRREGETQYF.

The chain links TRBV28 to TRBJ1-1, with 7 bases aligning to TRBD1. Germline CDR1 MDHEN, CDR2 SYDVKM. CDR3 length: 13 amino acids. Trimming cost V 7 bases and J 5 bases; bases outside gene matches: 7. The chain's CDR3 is CASNTGVWTEAFF. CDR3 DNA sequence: TGTGCCAGCAATACAGGGGTTTGGACTGAAGCTTTCTTT.

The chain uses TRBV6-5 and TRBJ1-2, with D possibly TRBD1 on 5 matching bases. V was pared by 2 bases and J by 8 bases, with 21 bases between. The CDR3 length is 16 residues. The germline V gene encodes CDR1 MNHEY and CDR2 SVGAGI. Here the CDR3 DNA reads TGTGCCAGCAGTTACCGCATTGTCGGGGGACTAGGGGGCTACACCTTC. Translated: CASSYRIVGGLGGYTF.

The CDR3 spells CASSQGGVPGVNSPLHF. CDR3 DNA sequence: TGTGCCAGCAGCCAAGGGGGTGTCCCAGGGGTGAACTCACCCCTCCACTTT. This chain connects TRBV3-1 to TRBJ1-6, with D maybe TRBD1 (6 bases). V was clipped by 1 base and J by 10 bases, with 20 bases between them. The CDR3 runs 17 residues. CDR1 is LGHDT and CDR2 is YNNKEL in the germline V gene (reference sequence).

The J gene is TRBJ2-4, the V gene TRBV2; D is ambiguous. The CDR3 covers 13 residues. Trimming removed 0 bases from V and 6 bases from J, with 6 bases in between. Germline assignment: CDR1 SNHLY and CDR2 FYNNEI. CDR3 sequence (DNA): TGTGCCAGCAGTGAAGCAAGGACAAACATTCAGTACTTC. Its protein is CASSEARTNIQYF.

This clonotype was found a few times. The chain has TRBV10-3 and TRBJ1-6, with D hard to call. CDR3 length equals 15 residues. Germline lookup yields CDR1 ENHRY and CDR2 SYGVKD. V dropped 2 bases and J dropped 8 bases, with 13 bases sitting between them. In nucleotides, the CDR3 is TGTGCCATCAGTGAGGGCAGTCGGGTGGATTCACCCCTCCACTTT. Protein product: CAISEGSRVDSPLHF.

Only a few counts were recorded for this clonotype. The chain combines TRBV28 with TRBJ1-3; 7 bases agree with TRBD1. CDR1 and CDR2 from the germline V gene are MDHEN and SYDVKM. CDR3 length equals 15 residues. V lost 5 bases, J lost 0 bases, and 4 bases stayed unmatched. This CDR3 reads CASSAGTVSGNTIYF. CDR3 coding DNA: TGTGCCAGCAGTGCGGGGACAGTCTCTGGAAACACCATATATTTT.

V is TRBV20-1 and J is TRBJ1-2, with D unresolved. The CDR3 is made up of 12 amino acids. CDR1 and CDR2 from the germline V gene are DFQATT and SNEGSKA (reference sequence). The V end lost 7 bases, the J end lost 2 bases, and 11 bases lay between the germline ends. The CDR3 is CSVVTLNYGYTF. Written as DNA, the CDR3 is TGCAGTGTGGTCACTCTGAACTATGGCTACACCTTC.

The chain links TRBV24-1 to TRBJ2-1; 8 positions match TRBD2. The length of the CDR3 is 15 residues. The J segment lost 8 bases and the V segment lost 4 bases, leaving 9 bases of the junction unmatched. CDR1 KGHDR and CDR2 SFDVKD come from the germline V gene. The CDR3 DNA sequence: TGTGCCACCAGTGACGATCGGGGGGGCCGGGATGAGCAGTTCTTC. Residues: CATSDDRGGRDEQFF.

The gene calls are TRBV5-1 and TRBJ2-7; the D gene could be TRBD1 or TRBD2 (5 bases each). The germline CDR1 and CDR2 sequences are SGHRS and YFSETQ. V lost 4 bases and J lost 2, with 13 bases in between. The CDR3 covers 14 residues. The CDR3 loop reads CASSPRDVTYEQYF. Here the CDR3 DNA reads TGCGCCAGCAGCCCCAGGGACGTCACCTACGAGCAGTACTTC. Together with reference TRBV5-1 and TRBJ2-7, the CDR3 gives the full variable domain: KAGVTQTPRYLIKTRGQQVTLSCSPISGHRSVSWYQQTPGQGLQFLFEYFSETQRNKGNFPGRFSGRQFSNSRSEMNVSTLELGDSALYLCASSPRDVTYEQYFGPGTRLTVT.

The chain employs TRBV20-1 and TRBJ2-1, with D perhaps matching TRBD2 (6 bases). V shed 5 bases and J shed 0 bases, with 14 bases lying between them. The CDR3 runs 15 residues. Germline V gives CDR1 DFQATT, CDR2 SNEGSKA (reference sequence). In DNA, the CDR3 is TGCAGTGCTCGCCTTAGCGGAGACTCCTACAATGAGCAGTTCTTC. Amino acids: CSARLSGDSYNEQFF.

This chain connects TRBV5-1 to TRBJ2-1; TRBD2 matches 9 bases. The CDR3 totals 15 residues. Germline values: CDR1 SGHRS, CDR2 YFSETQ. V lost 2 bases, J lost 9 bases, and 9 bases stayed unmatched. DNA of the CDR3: TGCGCCAGCAGCTTAGTAGCGGGAGTTGGTCGTGAGCAGTTCTTC. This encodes CASSLVAGVGREQFF.

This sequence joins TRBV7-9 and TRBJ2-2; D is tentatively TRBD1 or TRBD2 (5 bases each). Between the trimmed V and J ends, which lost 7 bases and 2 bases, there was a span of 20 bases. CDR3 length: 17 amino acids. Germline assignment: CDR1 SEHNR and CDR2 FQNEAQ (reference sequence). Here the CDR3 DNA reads TGTGCCAGCACTTCCCGCCCGGCAGGGACCAACACCGGGGAGCTGTTTTTT. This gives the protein CASTSRPAGTNTGELFF.

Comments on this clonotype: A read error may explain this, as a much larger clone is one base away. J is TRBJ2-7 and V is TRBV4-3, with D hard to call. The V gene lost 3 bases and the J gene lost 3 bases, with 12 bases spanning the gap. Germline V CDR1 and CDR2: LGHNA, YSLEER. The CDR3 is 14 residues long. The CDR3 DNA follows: TGCGCCAGCAGCCAGACGACATGGGGCTACGAGCAGTACTTC. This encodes CASSQTTWGYEQYF.

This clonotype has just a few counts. Here the CDR3 reads CASSLNPSGDEQFF. Here the CDR3 DNA reads TGTGCCAGCAGCTTAAATCCTAGCGGGGATGAGCAGTTCTTC. The chain recombines TRBV7-2 with TRBJ2-1; 9 bases line up with TRBD2. The length of the CDR3 is 14 residues. V lost 2 bases to trimming and J lost 8 bases; unmatched junction nucleotides: 4. Germline V lookup: CDR1 SGHTA, CDR2 FQGNSA.

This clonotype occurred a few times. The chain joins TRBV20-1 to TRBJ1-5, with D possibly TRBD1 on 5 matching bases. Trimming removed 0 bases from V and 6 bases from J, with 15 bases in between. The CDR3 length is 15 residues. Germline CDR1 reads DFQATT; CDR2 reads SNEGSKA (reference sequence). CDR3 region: CSAREHGGIGQPQHF. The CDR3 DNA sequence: TGCAGTGCTAGAGAGCACGGGGGGATAGGTCAGCCCCAGCATTTT.

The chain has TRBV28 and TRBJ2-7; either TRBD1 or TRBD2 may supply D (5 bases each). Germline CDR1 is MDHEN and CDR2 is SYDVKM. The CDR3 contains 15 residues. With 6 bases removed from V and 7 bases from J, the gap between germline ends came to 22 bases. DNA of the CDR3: TGTGCCAGCAGGATGGGGACGGCCGGGGCACGTGAGCAGTACTTC. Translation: CASRMGTAGAREQYF.

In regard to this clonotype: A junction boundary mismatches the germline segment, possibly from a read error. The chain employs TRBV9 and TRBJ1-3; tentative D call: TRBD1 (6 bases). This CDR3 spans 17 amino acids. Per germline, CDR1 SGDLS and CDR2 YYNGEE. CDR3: CANSGGLGHPSGNTIYF. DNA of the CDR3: TGTGCCAACAGCGGGGGGTTGGGACACCCCTCTGGAAACACCATATATTTT.

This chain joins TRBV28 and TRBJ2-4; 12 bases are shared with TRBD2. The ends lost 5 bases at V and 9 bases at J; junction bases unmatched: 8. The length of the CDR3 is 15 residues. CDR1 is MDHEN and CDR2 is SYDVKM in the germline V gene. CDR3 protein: CASSRTSGTSGIQYF. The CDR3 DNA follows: TGTGCCAGCAGTCGGACTAGCGGGACATCAGGCATTCAGTACTTC.